This TCR beta chain emerged from a study of T cell responses to AZD1222 COVID-19 vaccine. Findings of the study overall: Repertoire samples came only from after the peak T cell response. Spike-specific TCR depth and breadth grew after two AZD1222 doses. Unmutated regions of variants are reportedly targeted by nearly half of spike-specific TCRs.

TCRdb keeps only in-frame clones here, not all; method: immunoSEQ multiplex PCR. The sample holds some 160,000 clones, approximately 91% seen once. On this clone: What it binds is not known.

The sequenced sample was peripheral blood, obtained on day 0 of AZD1222 vaccination. This TCR was recovered from an adult in good health.

The CDR3 reads CASSQKWDRDPYEQYF. The CDR3 nucleotides read TGCGCCAGCAGCCAAAAGTGGGACAGGGACCCCTACGAGCAGTACTTC. The chain joins TRBV4-1 to TRBJ2-7, with 9 bases identical to TRBD1. Germline-derived CDR1 and CDR2 are MGHRA and YSYEKL. The CDR3 has 16 residues. J was trimmed by 2 bases and V by 2 bases; bases with no gene match: 7.